These 7 T cell receptor beta chains were all obtained from the same sample, sequenced in a study of response to subunit inactivated influenza vaccine (dated by TCRdb to 2016 to 2018). The method behind the library was RT-PCR. TCRdb lists the instrument as Illumina HiSeq 2500. TCRdb took the public reads, trimmed them with fastp at Q25, ran MiXCR for clone calling and kept in-frame beta chains. Each entry is one CDR3 protein sequence, shown with its most common DNA and genes. The sample includes over 150,000 distinct CDR3 sequences, with about 15% observed a single time. The ten largest clones capture about 25% of the sample. The sample consisted of CD8+ T cells sorted from PBMCs, taken around 5 days after vaccination. The receptors stem from a man in his forties or fifties who received an inactivated influenza vaccine. Donor details come from another sample of the same person, matched by shared clones.

The chain links TRBV9 to TRBJ2-1; D call uncertain. The CDR3 totals 12 residues. The germline V gene has CDR1 SGDLS and CDR2 YYNGEE. The ends were cut back, 0 bases at V and 10 bases at J, with 8 bases in the middle. The chain's CDR3 is CASSVGNSEQFF. As DNA, the CDR3 is TGTGCCAGCAGCGTAGGAAATTCAGAGCAGTTCTTC.

This clonotype was counted a few times. J is TRBJ2-2 and V is TRBV4-2, with D possibly matching TRBD2 (5 bases). Germline assignment: CDR1 LGHNA and CDR2 YNFKEQ. The CDR3 extends over 15 amino acids. V lost 4 bases and J lost 5, with 14 bases in between. CDR3 amino acids: CASSPRRDRTGELFF. The CDR3 DNA is TGTGCCAGCAGCCCCCGACGGGATAGAACCGGGGAGCTGTTTTTT.

The chain couples TRBV7-8 to TRBJ2-7, with D possibly called TRBD1 or TRBD2 (6 bases each). The V end was cut by 4 bases, the J end by 6 bases, with 19 bases between. The CDR3 contains 15 residues. The germline V gene encodes CDR1 SGHVS and CDR2 FQNEAQ. The CDR3 region is CASSSNRGPPAEQYF. Here the CDR3 DNA reads TGTGCCAGCAGCTCGAATCGGGGGCCCCCGGCCGAGCAGTACTTC. The whole variable domain, remainder taken from reference TRBV7-8 and TRBJ2-7, is GAGVSQSPRYKVAKRGQDVALRCDPISGHVSLFWYQQALGQGPEFLTYFQNEAQLDKSGLPSDRFFAERPEGSVSTLKIQRTQQEDSAVYLCASSSNRGPPAEQYFGPGTRLTVT.

A few counts support this clonotype. This sequence joins TRBV9 and TRBJ2-1; 14 nucleotides agree with TRBD2. The V gene's germline CDR1 is SGDLS and CDR2 YYNGEE. The J segment lost 6 bases and the V segment lost 3 bases, leaving 5 bases of the junction unmatched. The CDR3 is made up of 16 amino acids. This CDR3 reads CASSGGTSGRGNEQFF. CDR3 DNA sequence: TGTGCCAGCAGCGGAGGGACTAGCGGGAGAGGCAATGAGCAGTTCTTC.

This clonotype was observed at least ten times. The genes are TRBV10-3 and TRBJ2-7; D is tentatively TRBD1 or TRBD2 (5 bases each). Trimming stripped 9 bases from V and 5 bases from J, with 17 bases between. This CDR3 is built from 13 residues. Per the germline V gene, CDR1 is ENHRY and CDR2 is SYGVKD. CDR3 residues: CAIGTPNTNEQYF. In nucleotides, the CDR3 is TGTGCCATTGGGACCCCAAATACCAACGAGCAGTACTTC.

The chain employs TRBV7-9 and TRBJ2-7; D is perhaps TRBD1 (5 bases). CDR1 is SEHNR, CDR2 FQNEAQ, per germline (reference sequence). V dropped 5 bases and J dropped 2 bases, with 16 bases sitting between them. The CDR3 sequence is 15 residues long. The CDR3, as DNA: TGTGCCAGCAGCCCAGGGCCGCGGATTGCCTACGAGCAGTACTTC. Amino acid sequence: CASSPGPRIAYEQYF. The full variable domain, rest sourced from reference TRBV7-9 and TRBJ2-7, is DTGVSQNPRHKITKRGQNVTFRCDPISEHNRLYWYRQTLGQGPEFLTYFQNEAQLEKSRLLSDRFSAERPKGSFSTLEIQRTEQGDSAMYLCASSPGPRIAYEQYFGPGTRLTVT.

This clonotype was observed many times. The chain combines TRBV29-1 with TRBJ2-5; D not certain. Germline V gives CDR1 SQVTM, CDR2 ANQGSEA. The CDR3 loop spans 14 amino acids. Trimming took 3 bases from V and 0 from J, leaving 11 bases between them. The CDR3 sequence: CSVDSGTDQETQYF. For the CDR3, the DNA is TGCAGCGTTGACAGTGGAACTGACCAAGAGACCCAGTACTTC.